The 26 T cell receptor beta chains listed next were all sequenced from one sample in a study of blood T cell repertoires in COVID-19. TCRdb's table, derived via immunoSEQ multiplex PCR, lists solely in-frame clones and lacks some. The sample includes some 400,000 clones, around nine tenths of them seen just once. Sequenced input: peripheral blood. The receptors derive from a human donor in a cohort sampled during active COVID-19.

This clone was recorded a few times. V is TRBV5-1 and J is TRBJ2-7, with 8 bases identical to TRBD2. The trim removed 2 bases at V and 7 bases at J, leaving 8 bases unmatched. This CDR3 has 14 amino acids. Germline V gene sequence: CDR1 SGHRS, CDR2 YFSETQ. The chain's CDR3 is CASSLVRSGEEQYF. The CDR3 nucleotides read TGCGCCAGCAGCTTAGTTCGTAGCGGGGAAGAGCAGTACTTC.

V is TRBV6-5 and J is TRBJ2-1; 7 bases map to TRBD1. The CDR3 covers 13 residues. V gave up 5 bases and J gave up 5 bases; unmatched junction bases: 3. Germline V lookup: CDR1 MNHEY, CDR2 SVGAGI. CDR3 loop: CASSPTGNNEQFF. CDR3 coding DNA: TGTGCCAGCAGTCCGACAGGGAACAATGAGCAGTTCTTC.

The rearrangement uses TRBV5-1 and TRBJ1-4; 7 positions match TRBD1. The CDR3 is 16 amino acids. V shed 0 bases and J 8 bases; nucleotides not matched to a gene: 10. CDR1 SGHRS and CDR2 YFSETQ come from the germline V gene. The CDR3 loop reads CASSLGFGTADEKLFF. The CDR3 coding sequence is TGCGCCAGCAGCTTGGGCTTTGGGACAGCTGACGAAAAACTGTTTTTT.

The gene calls are TRBV7-8 and TRBJ2-7; no clear D. Germline V lookup: CDR1 SGHVS, CDR2 FQNEAQ. The V and J ends lost 1 base and 0 bases respectively, with 13 bases between them. The length of the CDR3 is 16 residues. CDR3 residues: CASSLEQVAGSYEQYF. The CDR3 DNA reads TGTGCCAGCAGCTTAGAGCAGGTCGCCGGCTCCTACGAGCAGTACTTC.

V is TRBV4-1 and J is TRBJ2-7, with TRBD1 identical over 10 bases. The ends lost 5 bases at V and 1 base at J; junction bases unmatched: 8. The CDR3 consists of 16 residues. Germline V gene lookup returns CDR1 MGHRA and CDR2 YSYEKL. The CDR3 region is CASSKPGQGKSYEQYF. CDR3 bases: TGCGCCAGCAGCAAACCGGGACAGGGGAAGTCCTACGAGCAGTACTTC.

The rearrangement links TRBV11-2 to TRBJ1-4; tentative D call: TRBD1 (5 bases). Germline V gene lookup returns CDR1 SGHAT and CDR2 FQNNGV. This CDR3 contains 15 residues. V lost 5 bases and J lost 3, with 13 bases in between. The CDR3 nucleotides are TGTGCCAGCAGCCCAGAGACAGATCCTAATGAAAAACTGTTTTTT. Its translation: CASSPETDPNEKLFF.

This chain connects TRBV11-1 to TRBJ2-3; the D gene is possibly TRBD2 (6 bases). The CDR3 totals 11 residues. Deletions cut 5 bases from V and 9 bases from J, with 9 bases between. Germline CDR1 and CDR2: SGHAT and FQDESV (reference sequence). For the CDR3, the DNA is TGTGCCAGCAGCCACGCGGGGACGCAGTATTTT. Translation gives CASSHAGTQYF. Full variable domain (remainder filled in from reference TRBV11-1 and TRBJ2-3): EAEVAQSPRYKITEKSQAVAFWCDPISGHATLYWYRQILGQGPELLVQFQDESVVDDSQLPKDRFSAERLKGVDSTLKIQPAELGDSAMYLCASSHAGTQYFGPGTRLTVL.

This chain uses TRBV14 with TRBJ2-1, with 12 bases that match TRBD2. V gave up 4 bases and J gave up 4 bases; unmatched junction bases: 2. From germline, CDR1 is SGHDN and CDR2 FVKESK. This CDR3 has 15 amino acids. The chain's CDR3 is CASSPLAGGYNEQFF. The CDR3 region has the DNA TGTGCCAGCAGCCCGCTAGCGGGAGGGTACAATGAGCAGTTCTTC.

V and J are TRBV4-2 and TRBJ1-5; TRBD1 aligns across 7 bases. The trim removed 3 bases at V and 5 bases at J, leaving 7 bases unmatched. CDR1 is LGHNA, CDR2 YNFKEQ, per germline. This CDR3 spans 15 amino acids. This CDR3 is CASSHPGQVDQPQHF. The CDR3 bases are TGTGCCAGCAGCCACCCCGGACAGGTAGATCAGCCCCAGCATTTT.

This clone was seen once. The chain combines TRBV28 with TRBJ2-2; TRBD2 matches at 8 bases. The trim removed 2 bases at V and 0 bases at J, leaving 5 bases unmatched. Germline CDR1 reads MDHEN; CDR2 reads SYDVKM. This CDR3 spans 17 amino acids. The CDR3 sequence is CASSLLAGGTNTGELFF. The CDR3 DNA sequence: TGTGCCAGCAGTTTACTGGCGGGAGGAACGAACACCGGGGAGCTGTTTTTT.

This chain joins TRBV27 and TRBJ2-1; 12 bases match TRBD2. This CDR3 has 18 residues. Germline V gives CDR1 MNHEY, CDR2 SMNVEV (reference sequence). Germline trimming cut 6 bases from V and 0 bases from J; bases unmatched to any gene: 9. CDR3 residues: CASSRLAGASNSYNEQFF. CDR3 bases: TGTGCCAGCAGCCGACTAGCGGGGGCCTCAAACTCCTACAATGAGCAGTTCTTC.

The chain combines TRBV15 with TRBJ2-5, with D maybe TRBD2 (5 bases). V was pared by 0 bases and J by 5 bases, with 10 bases between. CDR3 length: 14 residues. Per germline, CDR1 LNHNV and CDR2 YYDKDF (reference sequence). The CDR3 sequence: CATSREGRRETQYF. Written as DNA, the CDR3 is TGTGCCACCAGCAGAGAGGGAAGGAGGGAGACCCAGTACTTC.

The CDR3 DNA is TGTGCCAGCAGTCCCCCGGACAGGGACACTGAAGCTTTCTTT. Translated, it gives CASSPPDRDTEAFF. V is TRBV2 and J is TRBJ1-1, with 8 bases fitting TRBD1. The germline gives CDR1 SNHLY, CDR2 FYNNEI. V was pared by 5 bases and J by 3 bases, with 5 bases of the junction left unmatched. This CDR3 spans 14 amino acids.

The chain recombines TRBV4-1 with TRBJ2-7, with 12 bases identical to TRBD2. This CDR3 is 17 amino acids long. Germline V gene lookup returns CDR1 MGHRA and CDR2 YSYEKL. The junction had 3 bases not matched to a gene; V was cut back by 0 bases and J by 0 bases. The CDR3 reads CASSQDGTSGFSYEQYF. DNA for the CDR3: TGCGCCAGCAGCCAAGACGGGACTAGCGGGTTCTCCTACGAGCAGTACTTC.

This clone was observed a few times. The chain combines TRBV7-3 with TRBJ2-7, with 8 bases aligning to TRBD2. V lost 4 bases to trimming and J lost 0 bases; unmatched junction nucleotides: 2. Germline CDR1 SGHTA, CDR2 FQGTGA. CDR3 size: 14 residues. This CDR3 is CASSSSGSSYEQYF. DNA of the CDR3: TGTGCCAGCAGCTCGAGCGGGAGCTCCTACGAGCAGTACTTC.

The chain combines TRBV28 with TRBJ2-1; 8 nucleotides align to TRBD1. V lost 6 bases to trimming and J lost 4 bases; unmatched junction nucleotides: 14. This CDR3 spans 17 amino acids. CDR1 is MDHEN, CDR2 SYDVKM, per germline. The CDR3 here is CASRDDRGVSEYNEQFF. CDR3 DNA: TGTGCCAGCAGGGACGACAGGGGCGTCAGTGAGTACAATGAGCAGTTCTTC.

This sequence joins TRBV6-5 and TRBJ2-7; 14 nucleotides agree with TRBD2. The CDR3 has 16 amino acids. In germline, CDR1 is MNHEY, CDR2 SVGAGI. V shed 4 bases and J 5 bases; nucleotides not matched to a gene: 7. CDR3 nucleotide sequence: TGTGCCAGCAGTTCCCGACTAGCGGGGGGGCCCAACGAGCAGTACTTC. Amino acids: CASSSRLAGGPNEQYF.

The V and J genes are TRBV25-1 and TRBJ2-3; TRBD1 matches at 8 bases. The CDR3 extends over 14 amino acids. Trimming cost V 0 bases and J 5 bases; bases outside gene matches: 1. In germline, CDR1 is MGHDK, CDR2 SYGVNS. The CDR3 nucleotides are TGTGCCAGCAGTGAATACAGGGGGCAAGATACGCAGTATTTT. Protein product: CASSEYRGQDTQYF.

In this sample, this clone turned up a few times. The rearrangement links TRBV9 to TRBJ1-1; 8 bases fit TRBD1. Germline lookup yields CDR1 SGDLS and CDR2 YYNGEE. CDR3 length: 14 amino acids. Trimming at V came to 1 base and at J to 2 bases, leaving 1 base not matched to a gene. The CDR3 spells CASSVQGANTEAFF. The CDR3 DNA sequence: TGTGCCAGCAGCGTACAGGGGGCAAACACTGAAGCTTTCTTT.

A single count supports this clone. The chain is built from TRBV15 and TRBJ2-5, with TRBD2 matching 10 bases. Germline V lookup: CDR1 LNHNV, CDR2 YYDKDF (reference sequence). This CDR3 has 19 amino acids. After removal of 1 base from V and 4 bases from J, the junction contained 15 bases not matched to a gene. The DNA of the CDR3 is TGTGCCACCAGCAGAGTAAGGGCCGGAGCGGGAGGGCCTAGAGAGACCCAGTACTTC. This encodes CATSRVRAGAGGPRETQYF.

The chain carries TRBV29-1 and TRBJ1-2; a weak D match, TRBD1 (5 bases). V shed 5 bases and J shed 8 bases, with 12 bases lying between them. Germline-derived CDR1 and CDR2 are SQVTM and ANQGSEA. This CDR3 is built from 11 residues. The CDR3 loop reads CSVWGESGYTF. The CDR3 nucleotides are TGCAGCGTTTGGGGGGAGTCCGGCTACACCTTC. Full variable domain (outside the CDR3, taken from reference TRBV29-1 and TRBJ1-2): SAVISQKPSRDICQRGTSLTIQCQVDSQVTMMFWYRQQPGQSLTLIATANQGSEATYESGFVIDKFPISRPNLTFSTLTVSNMSPEDSSIYLCSVWGESGYTFGSGTRLTVV.

This chain links TRBV6-5 with TRBJ2-7; 9 bases line up with TRBD2. This CDR3 comprises 15 residues. The germline CDR1 and CDR2 sequences are MNHEY and SVGAGI. With 1 base clipped from V and 10 bases from J, the junction kept 11 bases outside the gene matches. The CDR3, as DNA: TGTGCCAGCAGTTACTTAAGTGGCGGGAGGGAACCACAGTACTTC. Its translation: CASSYLSGGREPQYF.

As DNA, the CDR3 is TGTGCCAGCAGCCAAGGTCCGGGGGTGAGGCAGTTCTTC. It specifies CASSQGPGVRQFF. The V gene is TRBV14, the J gene TRBJ2-1; possibly TRBD2 for D (6 bases). The CDR3 is 13 residues long. Germline V gene lookup returns CDR1 SGHDN and CDR2 FVKESK. V shed 1 base and J shed 12 bases, with 13 bases lying between them.

V is TRBV5-5 and J is TRBJ2-5, with 9 bases lining up with TRBD2. Losses at the gene ends were 1 base for V and 2 bases for J; bases not matched to a gene: 3. Germline CDR1 SGHKS, CDR2 YYEKEE (reference sequence). The CDR3 runs to 15 residues. The CDR3 spells CASSLYLAGQETQYF. The CDR3 region has the DNA TGTGCCAGCAGCTTGTATCTAGCGGGACAAGAGACCCAGTACTTC. The variable domain in full, with the rest retrieved from reference TRBV5-5 and TRBJ2-5, is DAGVTQSPTHLIKTRGQQVTLRCSPISGHKSVSWYQQVLGQGPQFIFQYYEKEERGRGNFPDRFSARQFPNYSSELNVNALLLGDSALYLCASSLYLAGQETQYFGPGTRLLVL.

This chain joins TRBV5-1 and TRBJ2-7; a possible D gene is TRBD2 (5 bases). The V gene lost 1 base and the J gene lost 4 bases, with 12 bases spanning the gap. Germline V gene data show CDR1 as SGHRS and CDR2 as YFSETQ. This CDR3 is built from 14 residues. Here the CDR3 DNA reads TGCGCCAGCAGCTTGAACGCAGCGGATTACGAGCAGTACTTC. This translates into CASSLNAADYEQYF.

This chain links TRBV5-8 with TRBJ2-1; tentative D call: TRBD2 (5 bases). CDR1 is SGHTS and CDR2 is YDEGEE in the germline V gene. Trimming shortened V by 0 bases and J by 6 bases, and 13 bases separated the two germline ends. The CDR3 spans 15 residues. CDR3 loop: CASSLVIGVGNEQFF. CDR3 coding DNA: TGTGCCAGCAGCTTGGTGATCGGGGTAGGCAATGAGCAGTTCTTC.